These 20 T cell receptor beta chains originate from one sample sequenced in a study of blood T cells in healthy people across ages. With a J-beta primer mix and a sample-barcoded 5' primer, a second PCR ran about 6 to 11 cycles. In TCRdb, the 5' RACE reads were re-called with MiXCR into one record per CDR3 protein. Among over 1.5 million distinct CDR3 sequences, around 48% were seen once, and the ten largest hold approximately 2%. The sequenced sample consisted of blood. Source of these receptors: a woman in her thirties or forties in good health.

The sample holds one count of this clonotype. The chain recombines TRBV4-3 with TRBJ2-3; 10 bases fit TRBD2. The V gene's germline CDR1 is LGHNA and CDR2 YSLEER. The V gene end was trimmed by 1 base and the J gene end by 4 bases; junction bases not matched to a gene: 5. This CDR3 is 16 amino acids long. CDR3 region: CASSQGPLAGADTQYF. CDR3 sequence (DNA): TGCGCCAGCAGCCAAGGGCCCCTAGCGGGGGCAGATACGCAGTATTTT.

This clonotype was seen more than once but under ten times. The rearrangement links TRBV5-1 to TRBJ2-1; TRBD1 matches at 7 bases. The CDR3 is 15 residues long. Unmatched junction bases numbered 9, after V lost 2 bases and J lost 7 bases. Per germline, CDR1 SGHRS and CDR2 YFSETQ. The CDR3 is CASSFGTAQVNEQFF. CDR3 DNA sequence: TGCGCCAGCAGCTTCGGGACAGCTCAGGTGAATGAGCAGTTCTTC.

The CDR3 DNA follows: TGTGCCAGCAGCTCCGCCGGGACTAGCGGACAAGAGACCCAGTACTTC. Translating it yields CASSSAGTSGQETQYF. The genes are TRBV7-3 and TRBJ2-5; 11 positions match TRBD2. The CDR3 has 16 amino acids. Germline CDR1 reads SGHTA; CDR2 reads FQGTGA. V was clipped by 4 bases and J by 2 bases; unmatched bases: 6. The full variable domain, in which reference TRBV7-3 and TRBJ2-5 provide the parts outside the CDR3, is GAGVSQTPSNKVTEKGKYVELRCDPISGHTALYWYRQSLGQGPEFLIYFQGTGAADDSGLPNDRFFAVRPEGSVSTLKIQRTERGDSAVYLCASSSAGTSGQETQYFGPGTRLLVL.

This sequence joins TRBV28 and TRBJ2-5; 8 bases are a match to TRBD2. Trimming took 3 bases from V and 4 from J; bases not matched to a gene: 10. The length of the CDR3 is 16 residues. Per the germline V gene, CDR1 is MDHEN and CDR2 is SYDVKM. The CDR3 protein is CASSFSRGGKIETQYF. DNA for the CDR3: TGTGCCAGCAGTTTTAGTCGGGGGGGAAAGATAGAGACCCAGTACTTC.

This rearrangement joins TRBV20-1 to TRBJ2-1, with TRBD2 matching 7 bases. J gave up 2 bases and V 6 bases, and 10 bases lay outside the gene matches. The CDR3 has 15 residues. Germline CDR1 and CDR2: DFQATT and SNEGSKA (reference sequence). CDR3 bases: TGCAGTGCGAGTCCCCTGGGGGGGGCCTACAATGAGCAGTTCTTC. This sequence encodes CSASPLGGAYNEQFF.

This clonotype was seen a few times. V is TRBV2 and J is TRBJ2-3, with 9 bases matching TRBD2. CDR1 and CDR2 (germline): SNHLY, FYNNEI. This CDR3 region has 14 residues. V lost 11 bases, J lost 6 bases, and 12 bases stayed unmatched. The CDR3 here is CASRGLANVDTQYF. CDR3 DNA sequence: TGTGCCTCCCGAGGACTAGCGAATGTGGATACGCAGTATTTT.

This clonotype was observed a few times. The gene calls are TRBV27 and TRBJ2-4; D remains unclear. There are 16 residues in the CDR3. Germline CDR1 is MNHEY and CDR2 is SMNVEV (reference sequence). Trimming left V 2 bases short and J 6 bases short, with 17 bases between. The CDR3 region has the DNA TGTGCCAGCAGTTTAGGCCGGGCCCCTCGCGGAAACATTCAGTACTTC. Protein: CASSLGRAPRGNIQYF.

In nucleotides, the CDR3 is TGTGCCAGCACTCAAGAGGCCCGGGGCTCTGGGGCCAACGTCCTGACTTTC. Protein: CASTQEARGSGANVLTF. This sequence joins TRBV6-1 and TRBJ2-6; D might be TRBD2 (5 bases). The V gene lost 7 bases and the J gene lost 0 bases, with 16 bases spanning the gap. Germline V CDR1 and CDR2: MNHNS, SASEGT. CDR3 length: 17 residues.

In its sample, this clonotype was seen many times. CDR3 protein: CSASPRPTEAFF. CDR3 nucleotides: TGCAGTGCTAGTCCCCGTCCCACTGAAGCTTTCTTT. The rearrangement uses TRBV20-1 and TRBJ1-1; D is unresolved. The CDR3 covers 12 residues. Between the trimmed V and J ends, which lost 3 bases and 4 bases, there was a span of 9 bases. Germline assignment: CDR1 DFQATT and CDR2 SNEGSKA (reference sequence).

The V call is TRBV7-6, the J call TRBJ2-5; D is unclear. CDR1 is SGHVS, CDR2 FNYEAQ, per germline. There are 13 residues in the CDR3. Trimming cost V 4 bases and J 4 bases, with 10 bases left between them. CDR3 nucleotides: TGTGCCAGCAGCTCGAGTGCCCTAGAGACCCAGTACTTC. It encodes CASSSSALETQYF.

This clonotype was found a few times. The genes are TRBV7-2 and TRBJ2-5; TRBD2 matches at 7 bases. This CDR3 is 16 amino acids long. Losses at the gene ends were 1 base for V and 7 bases for J; bases not matched to a gene: 12. In germline, CDR1 is SGHTA, CDR2 FQGNSA. This chain's CDR3 is CASSLESGVPSGTQYF. The DNA for the CDR3 is TGTGCCAGCAGCTTAGAAAGCGGGGTTCCATCGGGGACCCAGTACTTC.

Concerning this clonotype: Relative to the germline gene, one junction end is altered; a read error may explain this. The chain carries TRBV29-1 and TRBJ1-2, with unresolved D. This CDR3 contains 13 residues. Per germline, CDR1 SQVTM and CDR2 ANQGSEA. The chain's CDR3 is CSVEDQEKYGCTF. CDR3 nucleotides: TGCAGCGTTGAAGACCAGGAAAAGTATGGCTGCACCTTC.

This chain links TRBV20-1 with TRBJ2-7; D unclear. Germline assignment: CDR1 DFQATT and CDR2 SNEGSKA (reference sequence). The V gene lost 1 base and the J gene lost 6 bases, with 7 bases spanning the gap. This CDR3 comprises 11 residues. CDR3 sequence reads: CSARVDGEQYF. The CDR3 region has the DNA TGCAGTGCTAGAGTAGACGGCGAGCAGTACTTC.

This chain links TRBV15 with TRBJ2-1; a weak D match, TRBD2 (6 bases). The CDR3 sequence is 13 residues long. With 7 bases removed from V and 8 bases from J, the gap between germline ends came to 15 bases. The germline CDR1 and CDR2 sequences are LNHNV and YYDKDF (reference sequence). DNA of the CDR3: TGTGCCACCACCCCGGGGGATGGTGATGAGCAGTTCTTC. Translating gives CATTPGDGDEQFF. The entire variable domain, with the rest obtained from reference TRBV15 and TRBJ2-1, is as follows: DAMVIQNPRYQVTQFGKPVTLSCSQTLNHNVMYWYQQKSSQAPKLLFHYYDKDFNNEADTPDNFQSRRPNTSFCFLDIRSPGLGDTAMYLCATTPGDGDEQFFGPGTRLTVL.

The chain employs TRBV19 and TRBJ2-1; 10 bases line up with TRBD2. V was pared by 5 bases and J by 8 bases, with 6 bases of the junction left unmatched. The germline gives CDR1 LNHDA, CDR2 SQIVND (reference sequence). CDR3 length equals 14 residues. The CDR3 here is CASSLRLAGYEQFF. The DNA of the CDR3 is TGTGCCAGTAGTCTTCGACTAGCGGGCTATGAGCAGTTCTTC.

This clonotype was found once. This chain joins TRBV6-2 or TRBV6-3 and TRBJ2-7, with 12 bases lining up with TRBD2. With V trimmed by 5 bases and J by 3 bases, 5 bases remained unmatched. The V gene's germline CDR1 is MNHEY and CDR2 SVGEGT. There are 15 residues in the CDR3. This CDR3 reads CASSTTSGGHYEQYF. The CDR3 nucleotides read TGTGCCAGCAGTACGACTAGCGGGGGCCACTACGAGCAGTACTTC.

Turning to this clonotype: An end of the junction differs from the germline gene, which may be a read error. The V call is TRBV7-2, the J call TRBJ2-1; D remains unclear. The germline V gene encodes CDR1 SGHTA and CDR2 FQGNSA. This CDR3 is 12 amino acids long. DNA of the CDR3: TGTGCCAGAAGCTTGATGGACAATGAGCAGTTCTTC. It encodes CARSLMDNEQFF. Together with reference TRBV7-2 and TRBJ2-1, the CDR3 gives the full variable domain: GAGVSQSPSNKVTEKGKDVELRCDPISGHTALYWYRQSLGQGLEFLIYFQGNSAPDKSGLPSDRFSAERTGGSVSTLTIQRTQQEDSAVYLCARSLMDNEQFFGPGTRLTVL.

This clonotype has more than one count but fewer than ten. This rearrangement joins TRBV10-2 to TRBJ2-7; 11 bases line up with TRBD2. Germline CDR1 WSHSY, CDR2 SAAADI. With V trimmed by 4 bases and J by 6 bases, 8 bases remained unmatched. The CDR3 is 15 amino acids. The CDR3 DNA sequence: TGCGCCAGCAGTGGAAGAAGTAGCGGGGGGGTCGAGCAGTACTTC. This translates into CASSGRSSGGVEQYF.

A remark on this clonotype: An end of the junction differs from the germline gene, which may be a read error. The gene calls are TRBV4-2 and TRBJ2-1, with D tentatively TRBD2 (5 bases). The CDR3 sequence is 16 residues long. The V gene's germline CDR1 is LGHNA and CDR2 YNFKEQ. CDR3 sequence: CASSQDRLAGYDEQFF. The CDR3 coding sequence is TGTGCCAGCAGCCAAGATAGGCTAGCAGGCTACGATGAGCAGTTCTTC.

This clonotype has more than one count but fewer than ten. The CDR3 coding sequence is TGCAGTGCTAGAGTGGGGCTCAACACCGGGGAGCTGTTTTTT. Amino acids: CSARVGLNTGELFF. This chain connects TRBV20-1 to TRBJ2-2; maybe TRBD1 (5 bases). Per the germline V gene, CDR1 is DFQATT and CDR2 is SNEGSKA (reference sequence). Trimming stripped 1 base from V and 2 bases from J, with 8 bases between. CDR3 length: 14 residues.